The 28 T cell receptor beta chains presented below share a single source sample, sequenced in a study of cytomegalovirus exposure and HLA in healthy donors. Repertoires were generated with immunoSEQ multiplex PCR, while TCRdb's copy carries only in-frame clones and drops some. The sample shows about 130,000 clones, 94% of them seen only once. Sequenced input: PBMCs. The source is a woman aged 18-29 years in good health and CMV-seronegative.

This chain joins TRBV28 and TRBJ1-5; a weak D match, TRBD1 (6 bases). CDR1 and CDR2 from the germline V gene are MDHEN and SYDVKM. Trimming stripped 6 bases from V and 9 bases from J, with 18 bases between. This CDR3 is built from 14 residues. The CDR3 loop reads CASRTPGVPGPQHF. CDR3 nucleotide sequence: TGTGCCAGCAGGACTCCAGGGGTGCCCGGGCCCCAGCATTTT.

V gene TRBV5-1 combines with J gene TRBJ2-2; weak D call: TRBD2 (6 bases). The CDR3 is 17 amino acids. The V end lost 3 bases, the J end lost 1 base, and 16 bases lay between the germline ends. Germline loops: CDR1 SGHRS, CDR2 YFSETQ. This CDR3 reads CASSSRPERVNTGELFF. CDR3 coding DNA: TGCGCCAGCAGCTCCAGGCCTGAGCGGGTGAACACCGGGGAGCTGTTTTTT.

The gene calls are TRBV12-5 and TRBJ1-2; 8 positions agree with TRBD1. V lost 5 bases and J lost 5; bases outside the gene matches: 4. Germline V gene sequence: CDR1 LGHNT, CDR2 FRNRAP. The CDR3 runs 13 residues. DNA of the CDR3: TGTGCTAGTGGTCTAGGGACAGGTTATGGCTACACCTTC. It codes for CASGLGTGYGYTF.

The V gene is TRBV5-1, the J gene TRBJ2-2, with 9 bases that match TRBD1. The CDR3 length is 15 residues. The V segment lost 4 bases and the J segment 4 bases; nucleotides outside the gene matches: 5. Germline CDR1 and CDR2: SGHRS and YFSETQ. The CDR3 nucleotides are TGCGCCAGCAGCATGGGACAGGGTGGCACCGGGGAGCTGTTTTTT. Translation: CASSMGQGGTGELFF.

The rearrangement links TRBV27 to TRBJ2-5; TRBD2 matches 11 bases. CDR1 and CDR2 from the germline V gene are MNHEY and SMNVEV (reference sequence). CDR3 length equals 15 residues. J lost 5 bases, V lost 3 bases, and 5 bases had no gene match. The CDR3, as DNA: TGTGCCAGCAGTTTGACTAGCGGGATGGGGGAGACCCAGTACTTC. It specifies CASSLTSGMGETQYF.

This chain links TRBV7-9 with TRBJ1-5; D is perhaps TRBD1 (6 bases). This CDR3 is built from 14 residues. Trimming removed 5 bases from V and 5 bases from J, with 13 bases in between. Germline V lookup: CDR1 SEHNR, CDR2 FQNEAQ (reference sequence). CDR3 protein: CASSISGGDQPQHF. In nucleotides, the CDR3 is TGTGCCAGCAGCATTTCTGGGGGCGATCAGCCCCAGCATTTT.

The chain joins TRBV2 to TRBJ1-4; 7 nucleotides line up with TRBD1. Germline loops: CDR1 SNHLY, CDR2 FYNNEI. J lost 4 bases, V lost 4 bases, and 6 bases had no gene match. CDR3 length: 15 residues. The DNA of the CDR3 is TGTGCCAGCAGTGGAACGGCAGGGGGTAATGAAAAACTGTTTTTT. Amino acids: CASSGTAGGNEKLFF.

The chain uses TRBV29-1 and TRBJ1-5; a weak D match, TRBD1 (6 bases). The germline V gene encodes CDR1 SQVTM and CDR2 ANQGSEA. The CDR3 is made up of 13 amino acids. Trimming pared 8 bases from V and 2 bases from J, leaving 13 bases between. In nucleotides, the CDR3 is TGCAGCACTTCCGCAGGGGGCAATCAGCCCCAGCATTTT. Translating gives CSTSAGGNQPQHF.

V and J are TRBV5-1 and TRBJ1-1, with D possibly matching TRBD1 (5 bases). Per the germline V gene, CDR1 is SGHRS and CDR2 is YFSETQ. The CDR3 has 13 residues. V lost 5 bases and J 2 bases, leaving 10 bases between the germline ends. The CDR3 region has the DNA TGCGCCAGCAGTCTGACAGACAACACTGAAGCTTTCTTT. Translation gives CASSLTDNTEAFF. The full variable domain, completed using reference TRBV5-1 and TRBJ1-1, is KAGVTQTPRYLIKTRGQQVTLSCSPISGHRSVSWYQQTPGQGLQFLFEYFSETQRNKGNFPGRFSGRQFSNSRSEMNVSTLELGDSALYLCASSLTDNTEAFFGQGTRLTVV.

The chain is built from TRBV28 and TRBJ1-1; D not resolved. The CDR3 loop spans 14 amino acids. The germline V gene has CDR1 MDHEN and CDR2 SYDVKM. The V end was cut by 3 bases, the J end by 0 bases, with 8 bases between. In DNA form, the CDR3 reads TGTGCCAGCAGTTTGCGGGGTATGAACACTGAAGCTTTCTTT. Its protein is CASSLRGMNTEAFF.

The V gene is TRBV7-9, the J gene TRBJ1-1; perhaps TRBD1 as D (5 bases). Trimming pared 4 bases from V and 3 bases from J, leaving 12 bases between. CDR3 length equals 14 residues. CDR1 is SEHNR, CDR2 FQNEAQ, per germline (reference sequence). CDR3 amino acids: CASSWWGPHTEAFF. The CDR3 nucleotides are TGTGCCAGCAGCTGGTGGGGCCCACACACTGAAGCTTTCTTT.

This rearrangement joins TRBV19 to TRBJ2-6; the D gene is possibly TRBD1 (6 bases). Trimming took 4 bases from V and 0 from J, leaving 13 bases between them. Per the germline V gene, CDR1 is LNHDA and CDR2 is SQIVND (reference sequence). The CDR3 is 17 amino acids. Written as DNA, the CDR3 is TGTGCCAGTAGTAGGCCGGGACATAGCTCTGGGGCCAACGTCCTGACTTTC. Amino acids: CASSRPGHSSGANVLTF.

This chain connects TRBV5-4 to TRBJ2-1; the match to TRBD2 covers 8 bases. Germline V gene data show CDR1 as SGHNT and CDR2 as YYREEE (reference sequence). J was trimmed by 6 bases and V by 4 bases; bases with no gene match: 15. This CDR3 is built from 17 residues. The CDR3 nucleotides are TGTGCCAGCAGCCAACCTATAGGGCGGGGGGCGGTCAATGAGCAGTTCTTC. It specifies CASSQPIGRGAVNEQFF. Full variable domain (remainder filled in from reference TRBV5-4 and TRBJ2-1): ETGVTQSPTHLIKTRGQQVTLRCSSQSGHNTVSWYQQALGQGPQFIFQYYREEENGRGNFPPRFSGLQFPNYSSELNVNALELDDSALYLCASSQPIGRGAVNEQFFGPGTRLTVL.

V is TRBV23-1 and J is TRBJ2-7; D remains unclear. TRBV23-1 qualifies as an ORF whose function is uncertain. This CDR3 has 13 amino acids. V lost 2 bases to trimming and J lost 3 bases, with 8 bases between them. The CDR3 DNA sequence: TGCGCCAGCAGTCAACCCAAAATCTACGAGCAGTACTTC. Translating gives CASSQPKIYEQYF.

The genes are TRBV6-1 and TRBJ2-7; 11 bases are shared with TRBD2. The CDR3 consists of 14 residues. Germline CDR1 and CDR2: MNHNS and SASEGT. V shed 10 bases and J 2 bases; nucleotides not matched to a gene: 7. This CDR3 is CATDISGRAYEQYF. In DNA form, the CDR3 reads TGTGCCACGGACATTAGCGGGAGGGCCTACGAGCAGTACTTC.

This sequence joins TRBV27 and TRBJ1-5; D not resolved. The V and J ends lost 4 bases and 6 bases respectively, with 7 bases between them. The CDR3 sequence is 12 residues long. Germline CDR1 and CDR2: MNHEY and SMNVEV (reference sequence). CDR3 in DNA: TGTGCCAGCAGTTCCGGGAGTCAGCCCCAGCATTTT. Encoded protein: CASSSGSQPQHF.

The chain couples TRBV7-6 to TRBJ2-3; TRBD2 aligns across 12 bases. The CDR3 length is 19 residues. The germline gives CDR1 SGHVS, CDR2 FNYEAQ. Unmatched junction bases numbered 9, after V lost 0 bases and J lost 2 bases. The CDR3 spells CASSLAPGLAGSFTDTQYF. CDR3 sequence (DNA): TGTGCCAGCAGCTTAGCCCCAGGACTAGCGGGGTCCTTCACAGATACGCAGTATTTT.

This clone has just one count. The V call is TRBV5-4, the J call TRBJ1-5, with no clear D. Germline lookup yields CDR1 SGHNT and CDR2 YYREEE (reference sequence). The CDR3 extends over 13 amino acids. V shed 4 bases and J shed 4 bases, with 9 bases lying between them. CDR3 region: CASSGGLNQPQHF. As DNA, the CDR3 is TGTGCCAGCAGCGGAGGGTTAAATCAGCCCCAGCATTTT.

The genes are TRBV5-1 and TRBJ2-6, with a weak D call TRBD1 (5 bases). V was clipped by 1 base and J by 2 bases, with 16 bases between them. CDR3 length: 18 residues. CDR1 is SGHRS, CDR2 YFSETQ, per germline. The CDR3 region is CASSLSGALIPGANVLTF. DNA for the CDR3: TGCGCCAGCAGCTTGTCTGGGGCGCTCATCCCTGGGGCCAACGTCCTGACTTTC.

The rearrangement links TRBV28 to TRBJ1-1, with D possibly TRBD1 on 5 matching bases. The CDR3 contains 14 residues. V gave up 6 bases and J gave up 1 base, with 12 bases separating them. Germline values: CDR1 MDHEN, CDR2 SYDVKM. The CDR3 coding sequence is TGTGCCAGCAGAGGGTTCGGGGGGAACACTGAAGCTTTCTTT. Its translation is CASRGFGGNTEAFF.

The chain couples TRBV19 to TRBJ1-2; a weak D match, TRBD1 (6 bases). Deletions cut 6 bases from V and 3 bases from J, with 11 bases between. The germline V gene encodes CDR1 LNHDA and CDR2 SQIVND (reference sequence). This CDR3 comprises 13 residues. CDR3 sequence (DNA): TGTGCCAGTAGAGAACAGGGCGACTATGGCTACACCTTC. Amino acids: CASREQGDYGYTF.

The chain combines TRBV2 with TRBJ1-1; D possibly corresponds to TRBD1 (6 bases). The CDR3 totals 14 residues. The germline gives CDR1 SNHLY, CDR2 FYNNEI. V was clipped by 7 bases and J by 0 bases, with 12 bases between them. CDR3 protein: CASTIQGVNTEAFF. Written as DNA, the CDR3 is TGTGCCAGCACAATACAGGGCGTGAACACTGAAGCTTTCTTT. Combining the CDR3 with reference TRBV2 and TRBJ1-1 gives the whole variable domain EPEVTQTPSHQVTQMGQEVILRCVPISNHLYFYWYRQILGQKVEFLVSFYNNEISEKSEIFDDQFSVERPDGSNFTLKIRSTKLEDSAMYFCASTIQGVNTEAFFGQGTRLTVV.

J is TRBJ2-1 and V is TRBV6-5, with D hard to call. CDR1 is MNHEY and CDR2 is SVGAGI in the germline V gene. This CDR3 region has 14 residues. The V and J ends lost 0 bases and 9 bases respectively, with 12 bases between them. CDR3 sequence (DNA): TGTGCCAGCAGTTACTCCTATCGAGGTCCTGAGCAGTTCTTC. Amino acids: CASSYSYRGPEQFF.

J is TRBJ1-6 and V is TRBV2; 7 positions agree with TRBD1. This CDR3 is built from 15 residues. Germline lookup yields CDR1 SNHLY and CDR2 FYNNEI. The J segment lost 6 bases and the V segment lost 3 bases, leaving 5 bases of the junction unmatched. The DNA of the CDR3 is TGTGCCAGCAGTGAGTCGCAGGGGGGTAATTCACCCCTCCACTTT. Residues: CASSESQGGNSPLHF. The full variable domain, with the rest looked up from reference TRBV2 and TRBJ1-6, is EPEVTQTPSHQVTQMGQEVILRCVPISNHLYFYWYRQILGQKVEFLVSFYNNEISEKSEIFDDQFSVERPDGSNFTLKIRSTKLEDSAMYFCASSESQGGNSPLHFGNGTRLTVT.

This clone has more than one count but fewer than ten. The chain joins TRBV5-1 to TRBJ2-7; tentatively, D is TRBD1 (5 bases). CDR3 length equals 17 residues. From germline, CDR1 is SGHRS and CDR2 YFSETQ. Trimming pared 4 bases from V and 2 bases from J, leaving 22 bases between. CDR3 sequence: CASSQFPADSRTYEQYF. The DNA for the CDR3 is TGCGCCAGCAGCCAGTTTCCGGCCGACAGCCGAACCTACGAGCAGTACTTC.

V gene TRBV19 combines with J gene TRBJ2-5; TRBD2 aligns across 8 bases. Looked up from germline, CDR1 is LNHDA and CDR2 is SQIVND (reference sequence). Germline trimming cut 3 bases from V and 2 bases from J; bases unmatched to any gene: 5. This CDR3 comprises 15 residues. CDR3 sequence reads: CASSIGRAAQETQYF. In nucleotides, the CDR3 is TGTGCCAGTAGTATCGGGAGGGCAGCACAAGAGACCCAGTACTTC.

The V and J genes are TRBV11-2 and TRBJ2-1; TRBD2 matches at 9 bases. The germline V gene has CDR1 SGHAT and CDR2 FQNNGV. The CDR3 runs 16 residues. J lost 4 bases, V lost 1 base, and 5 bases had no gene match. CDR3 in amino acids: CASSLAGLAGYNEQFF. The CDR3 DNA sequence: TGTGCCAGCAGCTTAGCAGGGCTAGCGGGGTACAATGAGCAGTTCTTC.

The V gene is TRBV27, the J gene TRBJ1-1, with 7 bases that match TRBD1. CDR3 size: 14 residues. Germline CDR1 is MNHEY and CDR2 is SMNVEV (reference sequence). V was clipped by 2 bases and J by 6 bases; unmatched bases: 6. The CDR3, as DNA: TGTGCCAGCAGTTTAGGGACAGATACGGCTGAAGCTTTCTTT. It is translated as CASSLGTDTAEAFF.